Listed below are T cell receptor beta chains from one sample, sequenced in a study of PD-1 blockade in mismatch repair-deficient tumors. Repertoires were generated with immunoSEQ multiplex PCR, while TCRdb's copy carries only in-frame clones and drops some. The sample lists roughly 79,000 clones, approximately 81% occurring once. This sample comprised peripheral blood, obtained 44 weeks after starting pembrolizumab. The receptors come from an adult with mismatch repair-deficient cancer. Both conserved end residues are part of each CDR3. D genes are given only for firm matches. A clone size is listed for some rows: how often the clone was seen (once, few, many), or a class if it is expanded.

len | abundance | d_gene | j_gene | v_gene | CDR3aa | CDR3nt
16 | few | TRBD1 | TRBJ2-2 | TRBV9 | CASSVAGDSITGELFF | TGTGCCAGCAGCGTAGCCGGGGACAGCATCACCGGGGAGCTGTTTTTT
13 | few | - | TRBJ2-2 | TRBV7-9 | CASRRRNTGELFF | TGTGCCAGCAGAAGGAGGAACACCGGGGAGCTGTTTTTT
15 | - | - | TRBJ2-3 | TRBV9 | CASSVVGVGTDTQYF | TGTGCCAGCAGCGTAGTTGGGGTCGGCACAGATACGCAGTATTTT
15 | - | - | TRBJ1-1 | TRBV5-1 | CASSFWGGMDTEAFF | TGCGCCAGCAGCTTTTGGGGTGGTATGGACACTGAAGCTTTCTTT
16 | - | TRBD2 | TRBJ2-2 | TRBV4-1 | CASSQASSGTTGELFF | TGCGCCAGCAGCCAGGCGTCTAGCGGGACAACCGGGGAGCTGTTTTTT
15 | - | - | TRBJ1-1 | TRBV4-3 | CASSQEFQLNTEAFF | TGCGCCAGCAGCCAAGAGTTCCAATTGAACACTGAAGCTTTCTTT
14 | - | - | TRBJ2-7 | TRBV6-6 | CATRPAALSYEQYF | TGTGCCACCCGACCAGCGGCCCTCTCCTACGAGCAGTACTTC
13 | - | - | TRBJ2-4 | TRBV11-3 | CASSLEGGNIQYF | TGTGCCAGCAGCTTAGAGGGCGGGAACATTCAGTACTTC
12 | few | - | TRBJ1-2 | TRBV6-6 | CASTDWTKGYTF | TGTGCCAGCACCGACTGGACTAAAGGCTACACCTTC
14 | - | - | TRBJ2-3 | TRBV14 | CASSPGLNTDTQYF | TGTGCCAGCAGCCCCGGACTCAACACAGATACGCAGTATTTT
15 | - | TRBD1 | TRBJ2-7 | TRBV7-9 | CASSSPGQDSYEQYF | TGTGCCAGCAGCTCACCGGGACAGGACTCCTACGAGCAGTACTTC
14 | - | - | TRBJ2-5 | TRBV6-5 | CASSYRRVPETQYF | TGTGCCAGCAGTTACCGTCGGGTCCCGGAGACCCAGTACTTC
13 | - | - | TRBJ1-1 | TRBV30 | CAWSVGKRTEAFF | TGTGCCTGGAGTGTGGGGAAGCGGACTGAAGCTTTCTTT
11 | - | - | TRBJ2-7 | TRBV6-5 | CASSDSYEQYF | TGTGCCAGCAGTGACAGCTACGAGCAGTACTTC
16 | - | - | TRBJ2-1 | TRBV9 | CASSVLAMSSYNEQFF | TGTGCCAGCAGCGTACTAGCGATGAGCTCCTACAATGAGCAGTTCTTC
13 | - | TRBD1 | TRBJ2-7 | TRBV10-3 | CAISVDRGLEQYF | TGTGCCATCAGCGTCGACAGGGGACTCGAGCAGTACTTC
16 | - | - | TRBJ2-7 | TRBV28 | CASSLVLARLSYEQYF | TGTGCCAGCAGTTTAGTTCTAGCGCGACTCTCCTACGAGCAGTACTTC
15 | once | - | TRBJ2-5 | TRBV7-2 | CASSLETRATETQYF | TGTGCCAGCAGCTTAGAGACTAGGGCCACAGAGACCCAGTACTTC
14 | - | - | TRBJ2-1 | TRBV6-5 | CASSRAGTSREQFF | TGTGCCAGCAGTCGTGCCGGGACTTCTCGTGAGCAGTTCTTC
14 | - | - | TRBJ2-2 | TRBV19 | CASSNGRGTGELFF | TGTGCCAGTAGTAATGGGCGGGGAACCGGGGAGCTGTTTTTT
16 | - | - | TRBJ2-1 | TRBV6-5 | CASSYSPQEGRYEQFF | TGTGCCAGCAGTTACTCTCCTCAAGAGGGCCGGTATGAGCAGTTCTTC